A single sample is the source of the 32 T cell receptor beta chains below, sequenced in a study of beta chain features in type 1 diabetes. Study results and limitations: When Type 1 diabetes patients were examined, their TCRB CDR3s proved moderately but significantly shorter in all four CD4+ subsets.

Their specific antigens are unknown. cDNA synthesis used the whole RNA isolate, giving expressed TCRB sequences. Sequencing was performed with immunoSEQ multiplex PCR; in TCRdb, only in-frame clones are kept and a portion is missing. The table records approximately 600,000 clones, around an eighth of them present only once. Sequenced sample: naive CD4+ T cells from blood. The origin of the receptors is a man aged 25 to 40 with type 1 diabetes.

This clone has more than one count but fewer than ten. The chain employs TRBV30 and TRBJ2-1, with 12 bases lining up with TRBD2. The CDR3 covers 19 residues. V was pared by 0 bases and J by 1 base, with 10 bases of the junction left unmatched. Germline lookup yields CDR1 GTSNPN and CDR2 SVGIG (reference sequence). The CDR3 region is CAWSVQSLAGGPSYNEQFF. Here the CDR3 DNA reads TGTGCCTGGAGTGTACAATCCCTAGCGGGGGGGCCGTCCTACAATGAGCAGTTCTTC.

The J gene is TRBJ1-1, the V gene TRBV5-1; a weak D match, TRBD1 (6 bases). The V end lost 4 bases, the J end lost 0 bases, and 13 bases lay between the germline ends. Germline-derived CDR1 and CDR2 are SGHRS and YFSETQ. The length of the CDR3 is 15 residues. The CDR3 DNA follows: TGCGCCAGCAGCGTGAACAGGGCCCTGAACACTGAAGCTTTCTTT. This gives the protein CASSVNRALNTEAFF.

V is TRBV6-5 and J is TRBJ2-6, with D perhaps TRBD1 (5 bases). V lost 8 bases and J lost 0, with 8 bases in between. The CDR3 sequence is 14 residues long. The germline V gene has CDR1 MNHEY and CDR2 SVGAGI. CDR3 bases: TGTGCCAGCGGGGCCAGCTCTGGGGCCAACGTCCTGACTTTC. This sequence encodes CASGASSGANVLTF.

This clone was detected a few times. This rearrangement joins TRBV25-1 to TRBJ2-6; D unclear. The CDR3 is 14 amino acids. Trimming left V 5 bases short and J 0 bases short, with 5 bases between. Per the germline V gene, CDR1 is MGHDK and CDR2 is SYGVNS. The CDR3 loop reads CASSPGSGANVLTF. CDR3 sequence (DNA): TGTGCCAGCAGTCCTGGCTCTGGGGCCAACGTCCTGACTTTC.

This clone has a handful of counts. The chain uses TRBV4-3 and TRBJ2-5; 7 bases match TRBD1. CDR1 and CDR2 (germline): LGHNA, YSLEER. The CDR3 has 15 amino acids. Trimming removed 3 bases from V and 4 bases from J; junction bases left unmatched: 8. The DNA of the CDR3 is TGCGCCAGCAGCCAGACAGGGTCGTCCCGAGAGACCCAGTACTTC. It yields the protein CASSQTGSSRETQYF.

Of note for this clone: This same CDR3 is encoded by further DNA sequences in the sample. The chain carries TRBV30 and TRBJ2-6, with 10 bases aligning to TRBD2. Germline trimming cut 5 bases from V and 1 base from J; bases unmatched to any gene: 14. CDR3 length: 19 amino acids. Germline V lookup: CDR1 GTSNPN, CDR2 SVGIG (reference sequence). The CDR3 loop is CAWRRPGLAGVSGANVLTF. The DNA of the CDR3 is TGTGCCTGGCGTCGGCCTGGGCTAGCGGGGGTGTCTGGGGCCAACGTCCTGACTTTC.

The J gene is TRBJ1-2, the V gene TRBV27, with a tentative D call TRBD1 (6 bases). The CDR3 runs to 15 residues. Trimming took off 6 bases at V and 4 bases at J, with 18 bases between the two ends. The germline CDR1 and CDR2 sequences are MNHEY and SMNVEV (reference sequence). CDR3 bases: TGTGCCAGCAGGAGGGCAGGGGAAGATGGCTATGGCTACACCTTC. Translation: CASRRAGEDGYGYTF.

J is TRBJ2-7 and V is TRBV5-6; D is possibly TRBD1 (5 bases). The CDR3 loop spans 15 amino acids. Germline CDR1 SGHDT, CDR2 YYEEEE. V was shortened by 0 bases and J by 3 bases, with 13 bases between the two germline ends. The CDR3 here is CASSLAGQRVYEQYF. CDR3 in DNA: TGTGCCAGCAGCTTGGCCGGACAACGCGTCTACGAGCAGTACTTC.

A few counts support this clone. This chain connects TRBV29-1 to TRBJ2-7, with a weak D call TRBD2 (7 bases). Trimming took off 6 bases at V and 5 bases at J, with 11 bases between the two ends. CDR1 SQVTM and CDR2 ANQGSEA come from the germline V gene. The CDR3 contains 11 residues. CDR3 sequence reads: CSVAGGHEQYF. For the CDR3, the DNA is TGCAGCGTCGCCGGGGGGCACGAGCAGTACTTC.

The J gene is TRBJ2-1, the V gene TRBV9; tentatively, D is TRBD2 (6 bases). This CDR3 spans 15 amino acids. Germline assignment: CDR1 SGDLS and CDR2 YYNGEE. Trimming stripped 0 bases from V and 8 bases from J, with 15 bases between. CDR3 nucleotide sequence: TGTGCCAGCAGCGTAGAGGGTACTAGCATGGATGAGCAGTTCTTC. The encoded protein is CASSVEGTSMDEQFF.

As regards this clone: The sample carries other DNA sequences with the same CDR3. The genes are TRBV19 and TRBJ2-7; D unclear. The germline CDR1 and CDR2 sequences are LNHDA and SQIVND (reference sequence). This CDR3 comprises 14 residues. Trimming shortened V by 4 bases and J by 4 bases, and 14 bases separated the two germline ends. As DNA, the CDR3 is TGTGCCAGTAGTAGCCAGGTCGGGTCGTACGAGCAGTACTTC. Translated, it gives CASSSQVGSYEQYF.

This chain joins TRBV6-1 and TRBJ1-2, with D perhaps matching TRBD1 (6 bases). V lost 5 bases, J lost 8 bases, and 12 bases lay in between. This CDR3 comprises 12 residues. The germline V gene has CDR1 MNHNS and CDR2 SASEGT. The CDR3 DNA reads as TGTGCCAGCAGTATACAGGGAATCGGCTACACCTTC. Amino acids: CASSIQGIGYTF.

The chain links TRBV5-5 to TRBJ1-2; D possibly corresponds to TRBD1 (5 bases). There are 15 residues in the CDR3. Germline V lookup: CDR1 SGHKS, CDR2 YYEKEE (reference sequence). Trimming shortened V by 2 bases and J by 0 bases, and 11 bases separated the two germline ends. The CDR3 DNA reads TGTGCCAGCAGCTTCCTCTGGGGCACTAACTATGGCTACACCTTC. It translates to CASSFLWGTNYGYTF. The full variable domain, in which reference TRBV5-5 and TRBJ1-2 provide the parts outside the CDR3, is DAGVTQSPTHLIKTRGQQVTLRCSPISGHKSVSWYQQVLGQGPQFIFQYYEKEERGRGNFPDRFSARQFPNYSSELNVNALLLGDSALYLCASSFLWGTNYGYTFGSGTRLTVV.

The gene calls are TRBV27 and TRBJ1-2, with TRBD1 identical over 7 bases. This CDR3 is 14 amino acids long. CDR1 and CDR2 from the germline V gene are MNHEY and SMNVEV (reference sequence). Germline trimming cut 6 bases from V and 2 bases from J; bases unmatched to any gene: 6. CDR3 bases: TGTGCCAGCAGGATGACAGGGACGAACTATGGCTACACCTTC. Its protein product is CASRMTGTNYGYTF.

The table lists this clone with a few counts. The chain recombines TRBV9 with TRBJ1-6; D not certain. V lost 4 bases and J lost 6, with 17 bases in between. CDR3 size: 16 residues. CDR1 SGDLS and CDR2 YYNGEE come from the germline V gene. CDR3 nucleotides: TGTGCCAGCAGCACGGGCCCTCCTTCATTTAATTCACCCCTCCACTTT. It is translated as CASSTGPPSFNSPLHF. The whole variable domain, filled in from reference TRBV9 and TRBJ1-6, reads DSGVTQTPKHLITATGQRVTLRCSPRSGDLSVYWYQQSLDQGLQFLIQYYNGEERAKGNILERFSAQQFPDLHSELNLSSLELGDSALYFCASSTGPPSFNSPLHFGNGTRLTVT.

This clone came up a few times. The chain carries TRBV13 and TRBJ1-2, with TRBD1 matching over 7 bases. This CDR3 is 15 amino acids long. With 5 bases clipped from V and 4 bases from J, the junction kept 10 bases outside the gene matches. From germline, CDR1 is PRHDT and CDR2 FYEKMQ (reference sequence). The CDR3 spells CASSPRAGQSYGYTF. In DNA, the CDR3 is TGTGCCAGCAGCCCGAGAGCGGGACAGTCCTATGGCTACACCTTC.

V is TRBV6-1 and J is TRBJ2-3; D is tentatively TRBD1 or TRBD2 (6 bases each). Trimming took off 4 bases at V and 5 bases at J, with 16 bases between the two ends. The CDR3 spans 15 residues. Per the germline V gene, CDR1 is MNHNS and CDR2 is SASEGT. In DNA, the CDR3 is TGTGCCAGCAGTGGAACAGGGACTTCGGGAGATACGCAGTATTTT. Translating gives CASSGTGTSGDTQYF.

V and J are TRBV7-9 and TRBJ2-7; D is perhaps TRBD1 or TRBD2 (6 bases each). With 3 bases removed from V and 3 bases from J, the gap between germline ends came to 12 bases. The CDR3 has 14 amino acids. Germline V gene data show CDR1 as SEHNR and CDR2 as FQNEAQ (reference sequence). The CDR3 is CASSLGGEDYEQYF. CDR3 nucleotide sequence: TGTGCCAGCAGCTTGGGGGGCGAGGACTACGAGCAGTACTTC.

The chain links TRBV2 to TRBJ1-6; maybe TRBD1 (6 bases). Trimming took 8 bases from V and 5 from J, leaving 10 bases between them. The germline V gene has CDR1 SNHLY and CDR2 FYNNEI. The CDR3 covers 13 residues. The CDR3 DNA reads TGTGCCAGCGGTCGGACAGATAATTCACCCCTCCACTTT. Amino acids: CASGRTDNSPLHF.

The CDR3 sequence is CASSPPRGNTDTQYF. Written as DNA, the CDR3 is TGTGCCAGCTCACCACCGAGGGGGAACACAGATACGCAGTATTTT. This chain connects TRBV18 to TRBJ2-3; TRBD1 might be the D (6 bases). CDR1 is KGHSH and CDR2 is LQKENI in the germline V gene. The CDR3 extends over 15 amino acids. V was clipped by 0 bases and J by 2 bases, with 9 bases between them.

The rearrangement links TRBV10-3 to TRBJ2-7, with D perhaps TRBD1 (6 bases). This CDR3 has 14 residues. Trimming took off 3 bases at V and 0 bases at J, with 9 bases between the two ends. The germline V gene has CDR1 ENHRY and CDR2 SYGVKD. The chain's CDR3 is CAISEQGPSYEQYF. DNA of the CDR3: TGTGCCATCAGTGAACAGGGCCCCTCCTACGAGCAGTACTTC.

This clone was picked up a small number of times. This sequence joins TRBV29-1 and TRBJ1-2, with unresolved D. Trimming took 3 bases from V and 6 from J, leaving 5 bases between them. The CDR3 spans 10 residues. The germline V gene encodes CDR1 SQVTM and CDR2 ANQGSEA. The CDR3 DNA reads as TGCAGCGTTGAGGGTCATGGCTACACCTTC. It yields the protein CSVEGHGYTF.

This clone was seen only a few times. The CDR3 protein is CASNPGQGFSNQPQHF. Written as DNA, the CDR3 is TGTGCCAGCAACCCGGGACAGGGGTTTAGCAATCAGCCCCAGCATTTT. The V call is TRBV2, the J call TRBJ1-5, with 10 bases aligning to TRBD1. Germline V lookup: CDR1 SNHLY, CDR2 FYNNEI. The trim removed 7 bases at V and 0 bases at J, leaving 6 bases unmatched. This CDR3 is built from 16 residues.

For this clone: The junction differs from germline at one of its ends, possibly a read error. This rearrangement joins TRBV5-8 to TRBJ2-3; TRBD2 matches 11 bases. The CDR3 is made up of 18 amino acids. Looked up from germline, CDR1 is SGHTS and CDR2 is YDEGEE. CDR3 sequence (DNA): TGTGCCAGCAGTTTGGGGACTACTAGCGGGGGCCTTCAAGATACGCAGTATTTT. Amino acid sequence: CASSLGTTSGGLQDTQYF.

This clone was picked up a small number of times. The DNA of the CDR3 is TGCGCCAGCAGCCAAGATAGGCAGGACTACAATGAGCAGTTCTTC. Translating gives CASSQDRQDYNEQFF. The J gene is TRBJ2-1, the V gene TRBV4-3; no reliable D call. V was cut by 0 bases and J by 3 bases, with 9 bases left in between. This CDR3 contains 15 residues. Germline V gene sequence: CDR1 LGHNA, CDR2 YSLEER.

This clone was detected a few times. This sequence joins TRBV10-3 and TRBJ1-2, with TRBD1 matching 7 bases. Germline V gene lookup returns CDR1 ENHRY and CDR2 SYGVKD. The CDR3 has 14 amino acids. After removal of 6 bases from V and 0 bases from J, the junction contained 4 bases not matched to a gene. Written as DNA, the CDR3 is TGTGCCATCAGCGGGACAGAAGCTAACTATGGCTACACCTTC. Translating gives CAISGTEANYGYTF.

This clone has just a few counts. This chain links TRBV30 with TRBJ2-1; D gene uncertain. CDR1 and CDR2 from the germline V gene are GTSNPN and SVGIG (reference sequence). The CDR3 extends over 12 amino acids. V was pared by 0 bases and J by 9 bases, with 9 bases between. Here the CDR3 DNA reads TGTGCCTGGAGTGTACACGTAGCTGAGCAGTTCTTC. This codes for CAWSVHVAEQFF.

This clone was detected a few times. The CDR3 spells CAISVLSYEQYF. The CDR3 DNA follows: TGTGCCATCAGCGTATTGTCCTACGAGCAGTACTTC. This chain links TRBV10-3 with TRBJ2-7; D remains unclear. Germline loops: CDR1 ENHRY, CDR2 SYGVKD. Trimming cost V 6 bases and J 1 base, with 7 bases left between them. The CDR3 consists of 12 residues.

The chain has TRBV9 and TRBJ2-1; no reliable D call. CDR3 length: 17 residues. The germline V gene encodes CDR1 SGDLS and CDR2 YYNGEE. Trimming stripped 0 bases from V and 0 bases from J, with 13 bases between. The CDR3 sequence is CASSVDPLRGSYNEQFF. CDR3 bases: TGTGCCAGCAGCGTAGACCCGCTAAGAGGCTCCTACAATGAGCAGTTCTTC. Drawing the rest from reference TRBV9 and TRBJ2-1, the complete variable domain is DSGVTQTPKHLITATGQRVTLRCSPRSGDLSVYWYQQSLDQGLQFLIQYYNGEERAKGNILERFSAQQFPDLHSELNLSSLELGDSALYFCASSVDPLRGSYNEQFFGPGTRLTVL.

The chain employs TRBV28 and TRBJ1-2; D gene uncertain. CDR3 size: 13 residues. Germline assignment: CDR1 MDHEN and CDR2 SYDVKM. Deletions cut 5 bases from V and 4 bases from J, with 11 bases between. This chain's CDR3 is CASSTQVTYGYTF. DNA for the CDR3: TGTGCCAGCAGTACGCAGGTCACCTATGGCTACACCTTC.

The CDR3 here is CASRPTASYEQYF. The CDR3 coding sequence is TGTGCCAGCAGACCGACCGCGTCCTACGAGCAGTACTTC. The V call is TRBV7-9, the J call TRBJ2-7; D gene unclear. Germline V lookup: CDR1 SEHNR, CDR2 FQNEAQ (reference sequence). The CDR3 length is 13 residues. Trimming pared 6 bases from V and 1 base from J, leaving 10 bases between.

V is TRBV10-2 and J is TRBJ2-3; 12 bases line up with TRBD2. The V gene end was trimmed by 8 bases and the J gene end by 6 bases; junction bases not matched to a gene: 9. This CDR3 is 15 amino acids long. CDR1 is WSHSY, CDR2 SAAADI, per germline. CDR3 residues: CASSALAGGWDTQYF. CDR3 coding DNA: TGCGCCAGCTCAGCACTAGCGGGGGGATGGGATACGCAGTATTTT.